This T cell receptor beta chain was retrieved from a study of T cells after yellow fever vaccination. TCRdb passed the 5' RACE reads through MiXCR, listing each CDR3 protein once. The sample holds some 160,000 distinct CDR3 sequences, almost 7% seen once. This clonotype came up many times. The antigen is unknown. General observations from the study: Shared CD4/CD8 clonotypes were a small share, likely from convergent recombination.

The sample here was CD4+ T cells sorted from PBMCs, taken less than 6 days after the first yellow fever vaccination. The sequence was collected from a man aged 18 to 29 who received the YFV17D yellow fever vaccine.

The CDR3 sequence: CASSTYGQGAADTQYF. DNA of the CDR3: TGTGCCAGTAGTACTTACGGACAGGGGGCCGCAGATACGCAGTATTTT. The chain combines TRBV19 with TRBJ2-3, with 11 bases aligning to TRBD1. The CDR3 sequence is 16 residues long. Losses at the gene ends were 4 bases for V and 4 bases for J; bases not matched to a gene: 7. Per germline, CDR1 LNHDA and CDR2 SQIVND (reference sequence).